The sequence of this T cell receptor beta chain was determined in a study of OX40 agonist ivuxolimab in advanced cancers. After removal of 4 bases from V and 0 bases from J, the junction contained 3 bases not matched to a gene. CDR1 and CDR2 (germline): KGHSH, LQKENI. The CDR3 is 16 residues long. Profiling relied on immunoSEQ multiplex PCR, and the TCRdb table lists in-frame clones only, not all of them. The sample includes about 73,000 clones, 80% to 90% seen only once; the top ten take roughly 3%. This TCR derives from an adult with an advanced solid tumor such as melanoma, head and neck, liver or kidney cancer. The input for sequencing was CD4+ or CD8+ T cells sorted from blood, taken in a trial of the OX40 agonist ivuxolimab. The chain employs TRBV18 and TRBJ2-2; 9 bases line up with TRBD1. CDR3 sequence (DNA): TGTGCCAGCTCACAGAGACAGGGGGCGAACACCGGGGAGCTGTTTTTT. Protein product: CASSQRQGANTGELFF.